This T cell receptor beta chain was identified during a study of cytomegalovirus exposure and HLA in healthy donors. The study's findings and limits: Later, TCR association rates were found to vary by HLA locus, highest for DRB1 and lowest for HLA-C. Some TCR beta chains (roughly 160 of them) were listed as cytomegalovirus-associated.

Comments on this clone: The antigen is undetermined.

Trimming stripped 0 bases from V and 4 bases from J, with 12 bases between. Germline CDR1 ENHRY, CDR2 SYGVKD. This CDR3 has 15 residues. PCR employed 60 Vbeta and 13 Jbeta primers. Assay: immunoSEQ multiplex PCR; the TCRdb copy retains only in-frame clones and omits some. The sample yields over 100,000 clones, roughly 80% seen once. Source material: PBMCs. This rearrangement joins TRBV10-3 to TRBJ2-5; a weak D match, TRBD1 (6 bases). This receptor was taken from a male donor in good health and CMV-seronegative. CDR3 bases: TGTGCCATCAGTGAGTCCACAGGGTCTGGAGAGACCCAGTACTTC. It is translated as CAISESTGSGETQYF.